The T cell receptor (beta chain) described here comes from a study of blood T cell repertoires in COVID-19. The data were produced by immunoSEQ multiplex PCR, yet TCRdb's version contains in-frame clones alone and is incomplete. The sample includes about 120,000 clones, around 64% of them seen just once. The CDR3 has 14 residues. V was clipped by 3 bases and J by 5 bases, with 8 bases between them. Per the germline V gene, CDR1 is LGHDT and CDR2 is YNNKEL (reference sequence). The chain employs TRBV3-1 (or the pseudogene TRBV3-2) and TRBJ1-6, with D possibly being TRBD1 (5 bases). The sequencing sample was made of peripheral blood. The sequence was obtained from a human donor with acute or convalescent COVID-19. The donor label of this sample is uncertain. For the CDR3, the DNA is TGTGCCAGCAGCCAGGGGGGTAATAATTCACCCCTCCACTTT. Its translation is CASSQGGNNSPLHF.